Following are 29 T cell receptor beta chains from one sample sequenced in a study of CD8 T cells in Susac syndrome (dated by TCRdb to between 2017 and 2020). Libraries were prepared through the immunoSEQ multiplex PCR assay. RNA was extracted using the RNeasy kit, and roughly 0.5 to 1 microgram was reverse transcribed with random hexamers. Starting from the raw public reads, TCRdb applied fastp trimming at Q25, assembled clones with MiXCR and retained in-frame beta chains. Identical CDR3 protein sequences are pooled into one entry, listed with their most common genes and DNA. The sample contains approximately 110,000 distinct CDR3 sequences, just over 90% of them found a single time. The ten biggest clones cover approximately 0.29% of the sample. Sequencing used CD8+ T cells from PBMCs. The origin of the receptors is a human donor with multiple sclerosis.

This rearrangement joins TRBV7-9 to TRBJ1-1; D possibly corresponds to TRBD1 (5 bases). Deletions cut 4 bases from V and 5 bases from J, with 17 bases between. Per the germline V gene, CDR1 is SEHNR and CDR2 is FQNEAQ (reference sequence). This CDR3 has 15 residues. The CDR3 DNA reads TGTGCCAGCAGCTCTGACAGATTAGGGAGAACTGAAGCTTTCTTT. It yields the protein CASSSDRLGRTEAFF. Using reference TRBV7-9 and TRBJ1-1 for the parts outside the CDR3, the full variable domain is DTGVSQNPRHKITKRGQNVTFRCDPISEHNRLYWYRQTLGQGPEFLTYFQNEAQLEKSRLLSDRFSAERPKGSFSTLEIQRTEQGDSAMYLCASSSDRLGRTEAFFGQGTRLTVV.

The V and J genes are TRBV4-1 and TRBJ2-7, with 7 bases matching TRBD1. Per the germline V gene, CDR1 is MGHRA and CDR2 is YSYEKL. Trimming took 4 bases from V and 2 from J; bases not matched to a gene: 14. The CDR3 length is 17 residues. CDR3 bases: TGCGCCAGCAGCCGTACGAGTACAGGGGACCGAGCCTACGAGCAGTACTTC. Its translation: CASSRTSTGDRAYEQYF.

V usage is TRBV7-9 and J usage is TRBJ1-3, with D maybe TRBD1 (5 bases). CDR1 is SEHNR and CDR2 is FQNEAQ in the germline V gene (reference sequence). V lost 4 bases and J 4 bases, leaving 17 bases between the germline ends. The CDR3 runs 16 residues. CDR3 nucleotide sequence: TGTGCCAGCAGCTCGATTCGGGGCCGTGGAGGAAACACCATATATTTT. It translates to CASSSIRGRGGNTIYF.

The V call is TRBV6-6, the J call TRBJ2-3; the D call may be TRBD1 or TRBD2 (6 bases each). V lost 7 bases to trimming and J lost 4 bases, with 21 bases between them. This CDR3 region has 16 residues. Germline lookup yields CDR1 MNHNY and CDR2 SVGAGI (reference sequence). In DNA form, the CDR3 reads TGTGCCAGCACCCCGCATGGGGGCGGGGCCGCAGATACGCAGTATTTT. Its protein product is CASTPHGGGAADTQYF.

The DNA of the CDR3 is TGCAGTGCTAGAGATCTAGCGGGAAAAAACATTCAGTACTTC. This encodes CSARDLAGKNIQYF. The rearrangement joins TRBV20-1 to TRBJ2-4; TRBD2 agrees at 9 bases. The CDR3 covers 14 residues. The junction had 1 base not matched to a gene; V was cut back by 0 bases and J by 4 bases. Per the germline V gene, CDR1 is DFQATT and CDR2 is SNEGSKA (reference sequence).

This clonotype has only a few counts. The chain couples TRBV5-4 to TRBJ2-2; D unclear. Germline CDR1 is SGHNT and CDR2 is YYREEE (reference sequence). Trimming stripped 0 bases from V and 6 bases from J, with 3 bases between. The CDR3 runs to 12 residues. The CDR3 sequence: CASSLGPGELFF. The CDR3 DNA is TGTGCCAGCAGCTTGGGACCCGGGGAGCTGTTTTTT.

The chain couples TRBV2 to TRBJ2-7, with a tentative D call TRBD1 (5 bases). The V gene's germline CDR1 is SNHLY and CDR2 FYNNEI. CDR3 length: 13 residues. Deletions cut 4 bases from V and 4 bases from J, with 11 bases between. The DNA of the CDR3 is TGTGCCAGCAGTGCGGCAGGGCGATACGAGCAGTACGTC. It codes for CASSAAGRYEQYV.

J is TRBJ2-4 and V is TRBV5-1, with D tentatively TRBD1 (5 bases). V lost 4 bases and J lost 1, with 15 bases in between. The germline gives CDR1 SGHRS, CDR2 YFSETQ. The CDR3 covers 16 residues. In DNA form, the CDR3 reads TGCGCCAGCAGCAATCAGGGTGGGGCGGCCAAAAACATTCAGTACTTC. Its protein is CASSNQGGAAKNIQYF.

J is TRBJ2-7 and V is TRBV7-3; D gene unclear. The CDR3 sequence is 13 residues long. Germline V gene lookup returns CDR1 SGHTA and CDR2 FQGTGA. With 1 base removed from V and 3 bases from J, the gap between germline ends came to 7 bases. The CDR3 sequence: CASSLKDIYEQYF. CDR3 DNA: TGTGCCAGCAGCTTAAAAGACATCTACGAGCAGTACTTC.

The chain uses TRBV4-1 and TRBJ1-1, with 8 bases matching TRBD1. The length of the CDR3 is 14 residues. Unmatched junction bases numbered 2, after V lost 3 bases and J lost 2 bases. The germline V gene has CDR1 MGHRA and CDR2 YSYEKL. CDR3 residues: CASSQQGANTEAFF. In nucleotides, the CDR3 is TGCGCCAGCAGCCAGCAGGGGGCAAACACTGAAGCTTTCTTT.

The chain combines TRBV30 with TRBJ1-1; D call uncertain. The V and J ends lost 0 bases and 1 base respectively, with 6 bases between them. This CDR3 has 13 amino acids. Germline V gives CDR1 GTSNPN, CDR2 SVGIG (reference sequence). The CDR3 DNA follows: TGTGCCTGGAGTGTGTTAACGAACACTGAAGCTTTCTTT. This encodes CAWSVLTNTEAFF. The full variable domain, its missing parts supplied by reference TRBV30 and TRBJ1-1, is SQTIHQWPATLVQPVGSPLSLECTVEGTSNPNLYWYRQAAGRGLQLLFYSVGIGQISSEVPQNLSASRPQDRQFILSSKKLLLSDSGFYLCAWSVLTNTEAFFGQGTRLTVV.

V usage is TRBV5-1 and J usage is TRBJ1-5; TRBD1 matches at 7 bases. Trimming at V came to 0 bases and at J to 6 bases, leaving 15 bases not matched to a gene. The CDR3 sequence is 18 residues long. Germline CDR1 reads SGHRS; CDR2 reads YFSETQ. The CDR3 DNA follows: TGCGCCAGCAGCTTGGCGCCACCGGGGACAGATGCAGTTCAGCCCCAGCATTTT. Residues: CASSLAPPGTDAVQPQHF. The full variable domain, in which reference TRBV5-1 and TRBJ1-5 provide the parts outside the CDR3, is KAGVTQTPRYLIKTRGQQVTLSCSPISGHRSVSWYQQTPGQGLQFLFEYFSETQRNKGNFPGRFSGRQFSNSRSEMNVSTLELGDSALYLCASSLAPPGTDAVQPQHFGDGTRLSIL.

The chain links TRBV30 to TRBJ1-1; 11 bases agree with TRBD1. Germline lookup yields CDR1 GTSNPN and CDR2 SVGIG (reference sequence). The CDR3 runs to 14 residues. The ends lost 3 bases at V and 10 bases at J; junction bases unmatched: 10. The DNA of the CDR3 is TGTGCCTGGAGCGCCGGACAGGGGGCAAGGGTAGCTTTCTTT. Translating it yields CAWSAGQGARVAFF.

The chain's CDR3 is CSVERKGSSYNEQFF. In DNA form, the CDR3 reads TGCAGCGTTGAAAGGAAGGGGTCGAGTTACAATGAGCAGTTCTTC. J is TRBJ2-1 and V is TRBV29-1; a possible D gene is TRBD1 (5 bases). Germline CDR1 SQVTM, CDR2 ANQGSEA. The length of the CDR3 is 15 residues. With 2 bases removed from V and 4 bases from J, the gap between germline ends came to 15 bases.

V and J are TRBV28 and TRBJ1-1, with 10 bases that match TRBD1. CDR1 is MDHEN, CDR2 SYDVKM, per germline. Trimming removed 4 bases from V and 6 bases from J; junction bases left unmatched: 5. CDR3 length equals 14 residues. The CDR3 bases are TGTGCCAGCAGTTCCGGACAGGGGGTGGCTGAAGCTTTCTTT. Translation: CASSSGQGVAEAFF.

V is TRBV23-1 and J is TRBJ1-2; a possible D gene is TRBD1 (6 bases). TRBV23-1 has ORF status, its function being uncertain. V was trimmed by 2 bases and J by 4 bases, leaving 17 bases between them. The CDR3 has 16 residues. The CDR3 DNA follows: TGCGCCAGCAGTCAAACAGGTGGCAGGGGAGTCTATGGCTACACCTTC. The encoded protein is CASSQTGGRGVYGYTF.

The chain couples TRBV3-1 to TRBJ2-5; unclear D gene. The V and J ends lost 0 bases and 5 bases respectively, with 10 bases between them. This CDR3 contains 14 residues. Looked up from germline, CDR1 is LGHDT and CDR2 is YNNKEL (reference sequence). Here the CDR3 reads CASSQDRARETQYF. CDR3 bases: TGTGCCAGCAGCCAAGATCGGGCGCGCGAGACCCAGTACTTC.

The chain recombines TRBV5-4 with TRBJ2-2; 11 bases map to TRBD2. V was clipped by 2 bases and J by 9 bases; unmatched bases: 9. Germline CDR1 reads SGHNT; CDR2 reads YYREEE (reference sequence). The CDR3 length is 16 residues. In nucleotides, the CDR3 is TGTGCCAGCAGCTTCTTAGCGGGAGGGCACGGCCGGGAGCTGTTTTTT. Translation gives CASSFLAGGHGRELFF.

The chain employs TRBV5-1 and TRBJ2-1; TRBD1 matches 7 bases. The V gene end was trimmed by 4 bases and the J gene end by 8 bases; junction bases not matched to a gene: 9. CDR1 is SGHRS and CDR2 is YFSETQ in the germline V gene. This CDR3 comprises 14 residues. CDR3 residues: CASSIETGNHEQFF. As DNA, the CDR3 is TGCGCCAGCAGCATAGAGACAGGGAACCATGAGCAGTTCTTC.

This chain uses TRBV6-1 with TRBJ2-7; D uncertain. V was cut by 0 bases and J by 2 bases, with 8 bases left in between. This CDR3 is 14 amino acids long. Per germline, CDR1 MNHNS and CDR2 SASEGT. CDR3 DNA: TGTGCCAGCAGTGAAGCTGGGAAGCCCTACGAGCAGTACGTC. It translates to CASSEAGKPYEQYV.

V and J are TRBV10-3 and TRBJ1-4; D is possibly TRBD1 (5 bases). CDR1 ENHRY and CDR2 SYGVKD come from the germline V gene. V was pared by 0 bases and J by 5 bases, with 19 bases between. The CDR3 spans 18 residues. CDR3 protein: CAISESIRVVAPNEKLFF. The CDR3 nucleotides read TGTGCCATCAGTGAGTCCATCAGGGTGGTGGCACCAAATGAAAAACTGTTTTTT.

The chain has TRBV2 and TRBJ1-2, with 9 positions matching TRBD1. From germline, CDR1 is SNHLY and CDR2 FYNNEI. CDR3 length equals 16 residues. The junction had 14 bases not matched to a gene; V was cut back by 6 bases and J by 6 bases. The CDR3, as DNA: TGTGCCAGCAGGGCACGCCTAACAGGGGGCGGAAATGGCTACACCTTC. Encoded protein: CASRARLTGGGNGYTF.

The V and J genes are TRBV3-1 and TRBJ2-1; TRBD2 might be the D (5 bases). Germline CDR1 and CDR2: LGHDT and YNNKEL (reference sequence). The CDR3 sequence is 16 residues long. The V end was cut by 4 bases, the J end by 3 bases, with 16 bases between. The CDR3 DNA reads TGTGCCAGCAGCCGGAAACCGGGAACCAGCTACAATGAGCAGTTCTTC. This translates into CASSRKPGTSYNEQFF.

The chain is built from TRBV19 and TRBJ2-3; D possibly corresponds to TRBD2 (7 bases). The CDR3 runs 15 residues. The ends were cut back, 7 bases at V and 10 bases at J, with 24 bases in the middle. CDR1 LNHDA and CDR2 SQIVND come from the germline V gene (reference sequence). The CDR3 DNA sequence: TGTGCCAGTATAGCGCTGGCGGGGGCCCGGAGGTCGCAGTATTTT. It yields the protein CASIALAGARRSQYF.

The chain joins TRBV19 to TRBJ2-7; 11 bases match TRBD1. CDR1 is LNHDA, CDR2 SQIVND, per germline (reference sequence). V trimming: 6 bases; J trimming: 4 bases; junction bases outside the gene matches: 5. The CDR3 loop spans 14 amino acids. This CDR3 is CASSAGTGGYEQYF. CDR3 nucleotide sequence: TGTGCCAGTAGCGCCGGGACAGGGGGATACGAGCAGTACTTC.

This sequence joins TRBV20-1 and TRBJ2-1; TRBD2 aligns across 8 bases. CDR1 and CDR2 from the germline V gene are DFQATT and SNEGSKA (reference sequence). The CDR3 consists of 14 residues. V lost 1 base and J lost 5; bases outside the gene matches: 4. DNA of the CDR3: TGCAGTGCTAGAGGGCTAGCGGGCAACAATGAGCAGTTCTTC. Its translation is CSARGLAGNNEQFF.

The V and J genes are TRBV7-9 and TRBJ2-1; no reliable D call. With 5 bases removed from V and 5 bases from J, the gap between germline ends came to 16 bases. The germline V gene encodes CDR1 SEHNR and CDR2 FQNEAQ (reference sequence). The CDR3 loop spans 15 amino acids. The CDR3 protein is CASSTRDLSDNEQFF. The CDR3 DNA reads TGTGCCAGCAGCACCAGAGATCTGTCCGACAATGAGCAGTTCTTC.

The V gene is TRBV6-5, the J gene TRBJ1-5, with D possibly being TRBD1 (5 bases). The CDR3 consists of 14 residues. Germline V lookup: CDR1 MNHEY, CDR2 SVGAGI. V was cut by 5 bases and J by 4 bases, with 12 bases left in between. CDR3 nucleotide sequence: TGTGCCAGCAGTCTCGGGACGGCGAATCAGCCCCAGCATTTT. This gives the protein CASSLGTANQPQHF.

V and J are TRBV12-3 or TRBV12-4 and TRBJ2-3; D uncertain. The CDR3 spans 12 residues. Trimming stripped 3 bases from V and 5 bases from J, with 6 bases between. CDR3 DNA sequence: TGTGCCAGCAGTTTGGGCCGAGATACGCAGTATTTT. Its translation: CASSLGRDTQYF.